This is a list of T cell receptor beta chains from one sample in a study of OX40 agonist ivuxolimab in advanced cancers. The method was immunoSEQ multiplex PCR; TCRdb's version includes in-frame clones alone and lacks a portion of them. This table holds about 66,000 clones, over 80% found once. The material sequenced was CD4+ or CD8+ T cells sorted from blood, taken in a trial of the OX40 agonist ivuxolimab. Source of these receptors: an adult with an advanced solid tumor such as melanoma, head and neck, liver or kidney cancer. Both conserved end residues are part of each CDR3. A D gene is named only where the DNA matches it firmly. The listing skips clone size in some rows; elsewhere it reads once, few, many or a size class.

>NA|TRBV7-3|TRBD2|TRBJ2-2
CASRLTLAGGRSGELFF
TGTGCCAGCAGACTAACCTTGGCGGGAGGGCGTTCCGGGGAGCTGTTTTTT
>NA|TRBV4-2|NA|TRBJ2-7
CASSQDRQGNYEQYF
TGTGCCAGCAGCCAAGATCGGCAGGGGAACTACGAGCAGTACTTC
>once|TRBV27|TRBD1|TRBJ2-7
CASRRTGVSEQYF
TGTGCCAGCCGACGGACAGGGGTTAGCGAGCAGTACTTC
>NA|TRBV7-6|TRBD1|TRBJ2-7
CASSLAQGVLGEQYF
TGTGCCAGCAGCTTAGCACAGGGGGTTCTGGGCGAGCAGTACTTC
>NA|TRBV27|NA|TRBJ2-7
CASSPQGGGVGELFHEQYF
TGTGCCAGCAGTCCCCAGGGGGGAGGGGTAGGGGAACTCTTCCACGAGCAGTACTTC
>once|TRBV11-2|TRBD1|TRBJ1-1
CASSPTRQGKTEAFF
TGTGCCAGCAGCCCGACCAGACAGGGAAAAACTGAAGCTTTCTTT
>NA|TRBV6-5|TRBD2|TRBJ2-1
CASSALAGGYNEQFF
TGTGCCAGCAGTGCACTAGCGGGAGGTTACAATGAGCAGTTCTTC
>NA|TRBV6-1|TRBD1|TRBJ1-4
CASRVRTGGEKLFF
TGTGCCAGCAGAGTCCGGACAGGGGGCGAAAAACTGTTTTTT
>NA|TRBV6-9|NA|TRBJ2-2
CASSYWSGTGELFF
TGTGCCAGCAGTTACTGGTCTGGCACCGGGGAGCTGTTTTTT
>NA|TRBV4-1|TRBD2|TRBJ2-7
CASSQDASGSQGEQYF
TGCGCCAGCAGCCAAGATGCTAGCGGGAGTCAGGGGGAGCAGTACTTC
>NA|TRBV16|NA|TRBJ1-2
CASSQSLNGYTF
TGTGCCAGCAGCCAATCTCTGAATGGCTACACCTTC
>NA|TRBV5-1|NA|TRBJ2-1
CASSLEGASYNEQFF
TGCGCCAGCAGCTTGGAAGGGGCTTCCTACAATGAGCAGTTCTTC
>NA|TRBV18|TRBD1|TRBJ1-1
CASSPETGGTEAFF
TGTGCCAGCTCACCAGAGACAGGGGGCACTGAAGCTTTCTTT